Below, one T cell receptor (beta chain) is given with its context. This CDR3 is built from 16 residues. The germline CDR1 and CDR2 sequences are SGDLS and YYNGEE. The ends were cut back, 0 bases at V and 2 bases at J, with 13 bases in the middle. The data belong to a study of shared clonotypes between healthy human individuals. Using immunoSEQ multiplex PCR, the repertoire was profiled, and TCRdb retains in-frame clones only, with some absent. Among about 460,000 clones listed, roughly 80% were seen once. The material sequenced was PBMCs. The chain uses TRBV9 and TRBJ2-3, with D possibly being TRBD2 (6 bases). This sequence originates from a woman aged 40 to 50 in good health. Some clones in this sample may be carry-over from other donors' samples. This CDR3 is CASSVVGGTTTDTQYF. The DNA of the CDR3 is TGTGCCAGCAGCGTAGTAGGCGGGACCACCACAGATACGCAGTATTTT.